The rows below give T cell receptor beta chains drawn from one sample of a study of control samples from healthy donors and cancer patients. The protocol was immunoSEQ multiplex PCR, while the TCRdb copy is restricted to in-frame clones and leaves out a portion. The data hold about 150,000 clones, with approximately 93% observed a single time. The sequenced material came from blood. These receptors were obtained from a woman in her thirties or forties in good health. Both conserved end residues are part of each CDR3. Only some rows state a clone size, as once, few, many or a class for expanded clones.

J gene: TRBJ2-1
V gene: TRBV7-3
clone size: NA
CDR3 protein: CASSLLDSSYNEQFF

J gene: TRBJ1-6
V gene: TRBV4-3
clone size: NA
CDR3 protein: CASSRSGVRGASPLHF

J gene: TRBJ1-1
V gene: TRBV5-1
clone size: NA
CDR3 protein: CASSLVPGANTEAFF

J gene: TRBJ2-1
V gene: TRBV7-2
clone size: NA
CDR3 protein: CASSLGTSGTNEQFF

J gene: TRBJ2-3
V gene: TRBV19
clone size: NA
CDR3 protein: CASSARTGTDTQYF

J gene: TRBJ1-5
V gene: TRBV18
clone size: NA
CDR3 protein: CASSPPLSQPQHF

J gene: TRBJ1-1
V gene: TRBV7-9
clone size: NA
CDR3 protein: CASSPTGNTEAFF

J gene: TRBJ2-1
V gene: TRBV30
clone size: NA
CDR3 protein: CAWSGFGGSNEQFF

J gene: TRBJ1-1
V gene: TRBV6-2/TRBV6-3
clone size: NA
CDR3 protein: CASSYRDRANTEAFF

J gene: TRBJ2-7
V gene: TRBV11-2
clone size: NA
CDR3 protein: CASSLLQGYEQYF

J gene: TRBJ1-2
V gene: TRBV10-3
clone size: NA
CDR3 protein: CAISEDPVGGYTF

J gene: TRBJ2-6
V gene: TRBV5-6
clone size: NA
CDR3 protein: CASSLIGQRFSGANVLTF

J gene: TRBJ1-1
V gene: TRBV6-5
clone size: NA
CDR3 protein: CASVRPGGNTEAFF

J gene: TRBJ2-1
V gene: TRBV5-1
clone size: once
CDR3 protein: CASSPGPTGEQFF

J gene: TRBJ2-3
V gene: TRBV6-2/TRBV6-3
clone size: once
CDR3 protein: CASSFFWASGSGDTQYF

J gene: TRBJ1-5
V gene: TRBV10-1
clone size: NA
CDR3 protein: CASSDQRNQPQHF

J gene: TRBJ2-1
V gene: TRBV4-2
clone size: NA
CDR3 protein: CASSQDPRVVREQFF

J gene: TRBJ2-1
V gene: TRBV14
clone size: once
CDR3 protein: CASHHARGRYNEQFF

J gene: TRBJ1-5
V gene: TRBV25-1
clone size: NA
CDR3 protein: CASSEFSSNQPQHF

J gene: TRBJ1-1
V gene: TRBV4-3
clone size: NA
CDR3 protein: CASSQGWTNTEAFF

J gene: TRBJ1-1
V gene: TRBV6-6
clone size: NA
CDR3 protein: CASSSVNTEAFF

J gene: TRBJ2-1
V gene: TRBV7-9
clone size: NA
CDR3 protein: CASSTEKLAGNEQFF

J gene: TRBJ2-1
V gene: TRBV21-1
clone size: NA
CDR3 protein: CASSRPARLAGGPSLDYNEQFF

J gene: TRBJ2-3
V gene: TRBV5-1
clone size: NA
CDR3 protein: CASSPRGAGVGTQYF

J gene: TRBJ2-1
V gene: TRBV7-3
clone size: NA
CDR3 protein: CASSLSSGGAGEQFF

J gene: TRBJ1-1
V gene: TRBV7-2
clone size: NA
CDR3 protein: CASSLGDRARTEAFF

J gene: TRBJ2-1
V gene: TRBV4-1
clone size: NA
CDR3 protein: CASSRQAGERYNEQFF

J gene: TRBJ1-4
V gene: TRBV9
clone size: NA
CDR3 protein: CASSAGQGNEKLFF

J gene: TRBJ2-5
V gene: TRBV6-2/TRBV6-3
clone size: once
CDR3 protein: CASSPGQLYQETQYF

J gene: TRBJ1-5
V gene: TRBV6-2/TRBV6-3
clone size: NA
CDR3 protein: CASSYMGDQPQHF

J gene: TRBJ2-5
V gene: TRBV7-9
clone size: NA
CDR3 protein: CASSLAGLWETQYF

J gene: TRBJ1-2
V gene: TRBV6-2/TRBV6-3
clone size: NA
CDR3 protein: CASSLRDRVALSGYTF

J gene: TRBJ2-3
V gene: TRBV10-3
clone size: NA
CDR3 protein: CAISPGTGGTDTQYF

J gene: TRBJ2-7
V gene: TRBV7-2
clone size: NA
CDR3 protein: CASSYSGLRTYEQYF

J gene: TRBJ1-2
V gene: TRBV12-5
clone size: NA
CDR3 protein: CASGLVGGGRVYGYTF

J gene: TRBJ2-7
V gene: TRBV7-9
clone size: NA
CDR3 protein: CASRALGSGEQYF

J gene: TRBJ1-2
V gene: TRBV2
clone size: NA
CDR3 protein: CASSELTDDGYTF

J gene: TRBJ1-1
V gene: TRBV5-1
clone size: NA
CDR3 protein: CASSLGTVNTEAFF

J gene: TRBJ2-1
V gene: TRBV4-3
clone size: NA
CDR3 protein: CASSHERTSGYLYNEQFF

J gene: TRBJ1-1
V gene: TRBV7-2
clone size: NA
CDR3 protein: CASSLSRNTEAFF

J gene: TRBJ2-2
V gene: TRBV11-2
clone size: NA
CDR3 protein: CASSPSTGGLGTGELFF

J gene: TRBJ2-1
V gene: TRBV5-1
clone size: NA
CDR3 protein: CASSLASAYNEQFF

J gene: TRBJ2-7
V gene: TRBV11-2
clone size: once
CDR3 protein: CASSFRGLEQYF

J gene: TRBJ2-2
V gene: TRBV4-3
clone size: NA
CDR3 protein: CASSQFHPPRTTGELFF

J gene: TRBJ1-4
V gene: TRBV6-5
clone size: NA
CDR3 protein: CASTTRDRVEKLFF

J gene: TRBJ1-2
V gene: TRBV19
clone size: once
CDR3 protein: CASSTGQRGYGYTF